This TCR beta chain was observed in a study of radiotherapy plus CTLA-4 blockade in lung cancer. Repertoires were generated with immunoSEQ multiplex PCR, while TCRdb's copy carries only in-frame clones and drops some. Of about 95,000 clones detected, about 83% appear once; the ten largest clones hold 0.75% to 0.85%. V lost 4 bases to trimming and J lost 8 bases, with 16 bases between them. The CDR3 runs 14 residues. Germline CDR1 and CDR2: KGHSH and LQKENI. The receptor comes from a human donor with non-small cell lung cancer who had stable disease on radiotherapy plus ipilimumab. The sample consisted of peripheral blood, taken from a patient treated with radiotherapy plus ipilimumab. The chain uses TRBV18 and TRBJ2-3, with D possibly TRBD2 on 5 matching bases. The CDR3 loop reads CASSQKGSEGTQYF. In DNA, the CDR3 is TGTGCCAGCTCACAAAAGGGAAGTGAGGGTACGCAGTATTTT.